This T cell receptor beta chain comes out of a study of patients and donors after allogeneic stem cell transplantation. Germline CDR1 SGDLS, CDR2 YYNGEE. The CDR3 is 15 amino acids. J was trimmed by 2 bases and V by 5 bases; bases with no gene match: 6. This clonotype turned up a few times. Each CDR3 protein gets one entry after TCRdb re-called the RT-PCR reads with MiXCR. The sample has more than 850,000 distinct CDR3 sequences; under 20% are singletons. This TCR came from a human donor who was either an allogeneic HSCT recipient or a stem cell or donor lymphocyte infusion donor (not recorded which). It is not recorded whose cells these are; they may come from a transplant donor. Material for sequencing was blood, either unsorted or a sorted T cell fraction (not recorded which). V and J are TRBV9 and TRBJ2-3; 9 nucleotides match TRBD1. CDR3 DNA sequence: TGTGCCAGCAGGGACGGGACAGGGTCCACAGATACGCAGTATTTT. It codes for CASRDGTGSTDTQYF. Looking up the rest from reference TRBV9 and TRBJ2-3 gives the full variable domain: DSGVTQTPKHLITATGQRVTLRCSPRSGDLSVYWYQQSLDQGLQFLIQYYNGEERAKGNILERFSAQQFPDLHSELNLSSLELGDSALYFCASRDGTGSTDTQYFGPGTRLTVL.